This T cell receptor (beta chain) is from a study of regulatory T cells in long-lasting Graves disease. This CDR3 is built from 15 residues. CDR1 is DFQATT, CDR2 SNEGSKA, per germline (reference sequence). With 0 bases removed from V and 1 base from J, the gap between germline ends came to 12 bases. The time point here: newly diagnosed GD, antithyroid drugs for less than 3 months. Construction of the TCR library relied on RNA isolated from PBMCs. According to the study, TCR beta libraries were built with iRepertoire HTBI primers and CDR3-region Arm-PCR. TCRdb recomputed calls from the multiplex PCR reads with MiXCR, one row per CDR3 protein. The sample includes 400,000 to 500,000 distinct CDR3 sequences, about 14% of them seen just once. The sample was also linked to a second study, of T cells in Graves' hyperthyroidism and ophthalmopathy.

This receptor was taken from a woman aged 45-65 years with Graves disease. The gene calls are TRBV20-1 and TRBJ1-1, with TRBD1 as a possible D gene (6 bases). This material consisted of peripheral blood mononuclear cells (PBMCs), taken at new diagnosis, from a patient treated with antithyroid drugs. CDR3 amino acids: CSARDQSGANTEAFF. In nucleotides, the CDR3 is TGCAGTGCTAGAGATCAGTCAGGGGCGAACACTGAAGCTTTCTTT.